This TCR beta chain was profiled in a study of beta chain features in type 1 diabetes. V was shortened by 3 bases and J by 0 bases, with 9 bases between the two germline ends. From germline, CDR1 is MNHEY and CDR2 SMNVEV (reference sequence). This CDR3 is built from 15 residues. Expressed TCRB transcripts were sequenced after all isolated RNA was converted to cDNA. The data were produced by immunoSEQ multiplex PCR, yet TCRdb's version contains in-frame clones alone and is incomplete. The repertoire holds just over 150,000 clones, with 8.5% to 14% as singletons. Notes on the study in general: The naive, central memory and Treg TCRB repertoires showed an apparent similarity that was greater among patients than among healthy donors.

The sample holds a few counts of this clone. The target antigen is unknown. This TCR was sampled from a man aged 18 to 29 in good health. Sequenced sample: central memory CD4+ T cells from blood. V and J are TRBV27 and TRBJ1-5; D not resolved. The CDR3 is CASSFYGISNQPQHF. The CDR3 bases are TGTGCCAGCAGTTTTTACGGGATTAGCAATCAGCCCCAGCATTTT.